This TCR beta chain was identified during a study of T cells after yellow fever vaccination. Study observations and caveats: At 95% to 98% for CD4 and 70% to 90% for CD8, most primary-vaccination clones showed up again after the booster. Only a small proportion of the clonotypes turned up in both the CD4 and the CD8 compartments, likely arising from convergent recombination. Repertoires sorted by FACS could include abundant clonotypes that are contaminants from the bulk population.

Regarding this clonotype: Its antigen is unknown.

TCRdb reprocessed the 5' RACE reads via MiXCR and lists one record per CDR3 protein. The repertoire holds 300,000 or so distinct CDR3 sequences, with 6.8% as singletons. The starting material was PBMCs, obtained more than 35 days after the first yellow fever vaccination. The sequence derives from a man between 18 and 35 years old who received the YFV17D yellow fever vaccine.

CDR3 sequence (DNA): TGTGCCATCAGTGAGACAGGGAGGGCTGGGGCCAACGTCCTGACTTTC. Residues: CAISETGRAGANVLTF. J is TRBJ2-6 and V is TRBV10-3, with TRBD2 as a possible D gene (7 bases). V was clipped by 2 bases and J by 2 bases, with 10 bases between them. Per the germline V gene, CDR1 is ENHRY and CDR2 is SYGVKD. This CDR3 contains 16 residues.